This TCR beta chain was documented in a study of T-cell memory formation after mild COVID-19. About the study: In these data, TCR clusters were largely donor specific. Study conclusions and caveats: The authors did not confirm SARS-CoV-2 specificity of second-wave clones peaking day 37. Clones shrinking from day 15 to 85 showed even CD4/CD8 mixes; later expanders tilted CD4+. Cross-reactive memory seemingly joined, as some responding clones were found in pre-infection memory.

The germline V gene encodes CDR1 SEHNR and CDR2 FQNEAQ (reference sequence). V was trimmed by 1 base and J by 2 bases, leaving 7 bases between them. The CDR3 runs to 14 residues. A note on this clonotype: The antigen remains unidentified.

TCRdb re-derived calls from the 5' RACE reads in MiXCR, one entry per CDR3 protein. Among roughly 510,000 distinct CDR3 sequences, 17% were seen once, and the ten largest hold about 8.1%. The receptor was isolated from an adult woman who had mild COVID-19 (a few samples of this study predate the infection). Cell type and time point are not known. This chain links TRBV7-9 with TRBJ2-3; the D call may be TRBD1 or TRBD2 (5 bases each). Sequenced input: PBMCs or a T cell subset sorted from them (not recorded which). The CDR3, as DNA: TGTGCCAGCAGCTTAGGGGACGACACAGATACGCAGTATTTT. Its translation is CASSLGDDTDTQYF.